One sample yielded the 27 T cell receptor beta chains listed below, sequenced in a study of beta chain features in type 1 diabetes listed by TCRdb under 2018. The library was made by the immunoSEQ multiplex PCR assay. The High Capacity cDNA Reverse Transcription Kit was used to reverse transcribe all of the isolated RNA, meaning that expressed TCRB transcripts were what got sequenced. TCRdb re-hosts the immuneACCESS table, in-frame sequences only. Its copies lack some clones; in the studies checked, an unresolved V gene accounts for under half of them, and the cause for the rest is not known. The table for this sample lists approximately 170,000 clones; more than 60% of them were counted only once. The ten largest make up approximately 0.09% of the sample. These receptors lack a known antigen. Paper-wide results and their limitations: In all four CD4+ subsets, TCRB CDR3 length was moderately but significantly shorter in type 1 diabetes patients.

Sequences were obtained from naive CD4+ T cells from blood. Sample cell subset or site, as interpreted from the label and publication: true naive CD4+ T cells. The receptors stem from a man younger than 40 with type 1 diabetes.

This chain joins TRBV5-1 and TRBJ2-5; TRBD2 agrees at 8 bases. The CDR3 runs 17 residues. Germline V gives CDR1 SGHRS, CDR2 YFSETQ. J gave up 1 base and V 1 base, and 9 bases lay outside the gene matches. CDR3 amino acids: CASSLSQTSDGQETQYF. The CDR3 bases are TGCGCCAGCAGCTTGAGCCAGACTAGCGATGGCCAAGAGACCCAGTACTTC.

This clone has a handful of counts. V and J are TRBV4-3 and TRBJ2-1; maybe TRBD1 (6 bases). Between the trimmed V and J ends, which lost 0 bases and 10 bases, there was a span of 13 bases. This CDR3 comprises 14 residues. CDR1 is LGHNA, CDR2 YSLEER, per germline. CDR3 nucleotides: TGCGCCAGCAGCCAAGATAGGGCCACAGGGGAGCAGTTCTTC. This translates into CASSQDRATGEQFF.

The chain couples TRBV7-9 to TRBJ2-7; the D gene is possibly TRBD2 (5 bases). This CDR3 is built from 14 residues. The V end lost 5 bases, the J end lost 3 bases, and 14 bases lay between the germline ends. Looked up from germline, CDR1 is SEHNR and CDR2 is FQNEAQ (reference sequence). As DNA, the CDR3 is TGTGCCAGCAGCCTACCGATGGCGGGCTACGAGCAGTACTTC. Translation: CASSLPMAGYEQYF.

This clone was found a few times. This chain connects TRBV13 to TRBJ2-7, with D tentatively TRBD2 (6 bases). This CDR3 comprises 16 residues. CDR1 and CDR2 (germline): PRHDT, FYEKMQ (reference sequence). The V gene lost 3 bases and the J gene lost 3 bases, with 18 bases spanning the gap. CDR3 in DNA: TGTGCCAGCAGCTTCCCTGGGGGGAGGAAAATCTACGAGCAGTACTTC. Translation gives CASSFPGGRKIYEQYF.

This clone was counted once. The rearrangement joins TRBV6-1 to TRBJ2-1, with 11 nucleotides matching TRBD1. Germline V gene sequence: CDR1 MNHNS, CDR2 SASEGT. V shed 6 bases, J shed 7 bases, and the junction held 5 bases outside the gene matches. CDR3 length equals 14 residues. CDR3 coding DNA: TGTGCCAGCAGAACGGACAGGGGGCGTAATGAGCAGTTCTTC. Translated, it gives CASRTDRGRNEQFF.

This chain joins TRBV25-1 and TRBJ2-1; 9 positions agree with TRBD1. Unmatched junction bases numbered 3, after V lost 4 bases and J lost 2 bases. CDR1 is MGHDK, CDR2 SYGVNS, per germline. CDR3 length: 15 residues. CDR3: CASSGTGAAYNEQFF. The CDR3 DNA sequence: TGTGCCAGCAGTGGGACAGGGGCTGCCTACAATGAGCAGTTCTTC.

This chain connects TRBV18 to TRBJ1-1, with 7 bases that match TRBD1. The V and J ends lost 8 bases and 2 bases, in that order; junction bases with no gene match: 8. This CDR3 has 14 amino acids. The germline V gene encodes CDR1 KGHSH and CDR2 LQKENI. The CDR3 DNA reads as TGTGCCAGCGCGAAAGGGACAGACAACACTGAAGCTTTCTTT. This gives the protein CASAKGTDNTEAFF. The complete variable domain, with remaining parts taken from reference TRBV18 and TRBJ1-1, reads NAGVMQNPRHLVRRRGQEARLRCSPMKGHSHVYWYRQLPEEGLKFMVYLQKENIIDESGMPKERFSAEFPKEGPSILRIQQVVRGDSAAYFCASAKGTDNTEAFFGQGTRLTVV.

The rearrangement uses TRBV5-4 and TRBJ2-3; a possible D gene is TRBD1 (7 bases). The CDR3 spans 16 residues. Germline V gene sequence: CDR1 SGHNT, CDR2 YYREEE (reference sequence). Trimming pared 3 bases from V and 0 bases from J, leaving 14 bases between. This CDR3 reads CASSSGDSGSTDTQYF. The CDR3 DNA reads TGTGCCAGCAGCTCGGGGGACAGCGGAAGCACAGATACGCAGTATTTT.

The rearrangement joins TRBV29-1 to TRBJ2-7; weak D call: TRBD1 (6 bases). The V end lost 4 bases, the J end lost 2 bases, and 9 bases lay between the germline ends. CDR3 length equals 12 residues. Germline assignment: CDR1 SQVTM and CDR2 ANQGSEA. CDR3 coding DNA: TGCAGCGTTGGACAGGCCCCCTACGAGCAGTACTTC. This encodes CSVGQAPYEQYF.

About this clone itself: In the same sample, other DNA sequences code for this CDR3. CDR3 sequence: CSVEDRAYEQYF. The CDR3 bases are TGCAGCGTTGAGGACAGGGCCTACGAGCAGTACTTC. The chain has TRBV29-1 and TRBJ2-7; 8 positions match TRBD1. Germline V gene lookup returns CDR1 SQVTM and CDR2 ANQGSEA. The CDR3 contains 12 residues. Germline trimming cut 3 bases from V and 2 bases from J; bases unmatched to any gene: 0.

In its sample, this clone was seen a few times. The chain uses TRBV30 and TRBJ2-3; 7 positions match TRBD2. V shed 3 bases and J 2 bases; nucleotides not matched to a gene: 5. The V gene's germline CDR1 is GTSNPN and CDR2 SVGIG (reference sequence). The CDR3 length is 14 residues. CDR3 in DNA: TGTGCCTGGAGCCCGGGAGGATTCACAGATACGCAGTATTTT. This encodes CAWSPGGFTDTQYF. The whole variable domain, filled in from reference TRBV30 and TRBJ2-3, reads SQTIHQWPATLVQPVGSPLSLECTVEGTSNPNLYWYRQAAGRGLQLLFYSVGIGQISSEVPQNLSASRPQDRQFILSSKKLLLSDSGFYLCAWSPGGFTDTQYFGPGTRLTVL.

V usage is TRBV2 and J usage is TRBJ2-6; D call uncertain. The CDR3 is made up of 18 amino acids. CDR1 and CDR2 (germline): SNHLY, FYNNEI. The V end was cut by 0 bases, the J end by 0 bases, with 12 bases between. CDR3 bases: TGTGCCAGCAGTGAAGCGGGCAAGTTGACCTCTGGGGCCAACGTCCTGACTTTC. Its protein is CASSEAGKLTSGANVLTF.

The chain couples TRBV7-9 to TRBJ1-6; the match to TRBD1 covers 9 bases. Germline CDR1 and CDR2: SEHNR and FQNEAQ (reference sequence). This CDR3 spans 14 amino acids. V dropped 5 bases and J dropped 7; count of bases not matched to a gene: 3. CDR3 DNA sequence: TGTGCCAGCAGCCACGACAGGGGGAATTCACCCCTCCACTTT. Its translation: CASSHDRGNSPLHF.

CDR3 loop: CASSQGTGNDAYTEAFF. CDR3 DNA: TGCGCCAGCAGCCAGGGGACAGGGAACGACGCGTACACTGAAGCTTTCTTT. The J gene is TRBJ1-1, the V gene TRBV4-1; 9 bases are shared with TRBD1. Trimming took 3 bases from V and 3 from J; bases not matched to a gene: 11. There are 17 residues in the CDR3. The germline V gene encodes CDR1 MGHRA and CDR2 YSYEKL.

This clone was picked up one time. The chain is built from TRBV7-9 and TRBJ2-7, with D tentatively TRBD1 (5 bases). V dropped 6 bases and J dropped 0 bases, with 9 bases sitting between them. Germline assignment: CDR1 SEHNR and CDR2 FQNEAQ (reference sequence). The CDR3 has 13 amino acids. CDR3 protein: CASRGQGSYEQYF. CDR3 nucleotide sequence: TGTGCCAGCAGAGGGCAGGGCTCCTACGAGCAGTACTTC.

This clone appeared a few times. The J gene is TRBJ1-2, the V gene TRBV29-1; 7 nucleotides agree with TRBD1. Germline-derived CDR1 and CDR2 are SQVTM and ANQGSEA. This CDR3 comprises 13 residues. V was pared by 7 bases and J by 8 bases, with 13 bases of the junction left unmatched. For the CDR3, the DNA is TGCAGCGCATCGGACAGGACCAATAGGGGCTACACCTTC. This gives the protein CSASDRTNRGYTF. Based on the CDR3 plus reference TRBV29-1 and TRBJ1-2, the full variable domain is SAVISQKPSRDICQRGTSLTIQCQVDSQVTMMFWYRQQPGQSLTLIATANQGSEATYESGFVIDKFPISRPNLTFSTLTVSNMSPEDSSIYLCSASDRTNRGYTFGSGTRLTVV.

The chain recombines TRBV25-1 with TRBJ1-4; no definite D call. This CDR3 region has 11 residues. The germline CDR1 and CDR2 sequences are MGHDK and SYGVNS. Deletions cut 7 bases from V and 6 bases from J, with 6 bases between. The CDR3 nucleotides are TGTGCCAGCATAGGCGATGAAAAACTGTTTTTT. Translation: CASIGDEKLFF.

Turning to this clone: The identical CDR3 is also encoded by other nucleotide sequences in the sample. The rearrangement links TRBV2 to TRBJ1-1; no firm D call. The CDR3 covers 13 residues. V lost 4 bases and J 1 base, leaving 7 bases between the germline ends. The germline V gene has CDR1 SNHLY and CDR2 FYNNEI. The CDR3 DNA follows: TGTGCCAGCAGTGTATCGGGGAACACTGAAGCTTTCTTT. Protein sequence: CASSVSGNTEAFF.

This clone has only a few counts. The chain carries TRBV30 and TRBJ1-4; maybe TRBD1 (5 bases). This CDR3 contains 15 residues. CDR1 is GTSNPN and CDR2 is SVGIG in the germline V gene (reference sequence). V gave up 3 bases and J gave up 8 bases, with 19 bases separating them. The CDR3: CAWSGRGAGDEKLFF. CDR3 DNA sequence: TGTGCCTGGAGCGGCCGCGGGGCAGGTGACGAAAAACTGTTTTTT.

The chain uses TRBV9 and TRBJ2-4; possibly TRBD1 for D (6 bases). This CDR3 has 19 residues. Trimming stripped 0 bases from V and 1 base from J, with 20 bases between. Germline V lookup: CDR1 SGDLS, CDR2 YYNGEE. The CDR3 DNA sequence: TGTGCCAGCAGCGTAGTAAGGCAGGGGAACATTAGGGCCAAAAACATTCAGTACTTC. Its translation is CASSVVRQGNIRAKNIQYF. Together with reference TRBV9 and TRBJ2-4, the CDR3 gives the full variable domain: DSGVTQTPKHLITATGQRVTLRCSPRSGDLSVYWYQQSLDQGLQFLIQYYNGEERAKGNILERFSAQQFPDLHSELNLSSLELGDSALYFCASSVVRQGNIRAKNIQYFGAGTRLSVL.

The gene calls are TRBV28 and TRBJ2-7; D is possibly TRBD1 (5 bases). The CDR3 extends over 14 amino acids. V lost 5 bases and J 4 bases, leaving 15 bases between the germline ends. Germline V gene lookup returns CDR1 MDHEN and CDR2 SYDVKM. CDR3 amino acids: CASSAVVGLYEQYF. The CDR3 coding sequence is TGTGCCAGCAGTGCTGTCGTGGGGCTTTACGAGCAGTACTTC.

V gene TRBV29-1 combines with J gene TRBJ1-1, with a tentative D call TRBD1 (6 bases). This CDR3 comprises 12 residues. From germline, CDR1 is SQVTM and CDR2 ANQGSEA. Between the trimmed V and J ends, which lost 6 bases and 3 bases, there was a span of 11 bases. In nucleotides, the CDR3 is TGCAGCGTCAACAACAGGGACACTGAAGCTTTCTTT. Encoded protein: CSVNNRDTEAFF.

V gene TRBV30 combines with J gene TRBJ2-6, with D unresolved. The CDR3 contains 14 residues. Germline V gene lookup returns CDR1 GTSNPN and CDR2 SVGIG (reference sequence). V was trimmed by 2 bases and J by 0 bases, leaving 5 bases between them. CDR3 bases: TGTGCCTGGAGTAATCCCTCTGGGGCCAACGTCCTGACTTTC. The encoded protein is CAWSNPSGANVLTF.

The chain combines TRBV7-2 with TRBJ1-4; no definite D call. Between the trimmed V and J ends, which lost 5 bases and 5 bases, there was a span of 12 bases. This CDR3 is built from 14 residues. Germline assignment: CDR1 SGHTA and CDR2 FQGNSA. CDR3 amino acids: CASSPSQRNEKLFF. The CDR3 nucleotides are TGTGCCAGCAGCCCGAGTCAGAGGAATGAAAAACTGTTTTTT.

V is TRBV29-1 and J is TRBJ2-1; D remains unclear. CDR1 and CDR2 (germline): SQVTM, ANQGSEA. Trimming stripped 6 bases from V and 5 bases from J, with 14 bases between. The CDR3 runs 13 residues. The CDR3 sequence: CSVTFAVNNEQFF. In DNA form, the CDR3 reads TGCAGCGTCACCTTCGCAGTCAACAATGAGCAGTTCTTC.

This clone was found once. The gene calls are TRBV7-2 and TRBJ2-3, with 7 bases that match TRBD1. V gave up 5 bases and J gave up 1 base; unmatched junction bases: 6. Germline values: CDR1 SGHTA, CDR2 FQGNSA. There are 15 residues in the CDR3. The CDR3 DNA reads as TGTGCCAGCAGCATAGGGGGCGTGGGCACAGATACGCAGTATTTT. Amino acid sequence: CASSIGGVGTDTQYF. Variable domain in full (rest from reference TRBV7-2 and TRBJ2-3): GAGVSQSPSNKVTEKGKDVELRCDPISGHTALYWYRQSLGQGLEFLIYFQGNSAPDKSGLPSDRFSAERTGGSVSTLTIQRTQQEDSAVYLCASSIGGVGTDTQYFGPGTRLTVL.

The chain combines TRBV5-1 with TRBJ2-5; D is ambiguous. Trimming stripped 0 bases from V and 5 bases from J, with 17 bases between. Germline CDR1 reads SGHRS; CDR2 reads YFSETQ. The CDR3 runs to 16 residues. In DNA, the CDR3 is TGCGCCAGCAGCTTGGCCACGCAGCCCGTCCCTGAGACCCAGTACTTC. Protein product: CASSLATQPVPETQYF.